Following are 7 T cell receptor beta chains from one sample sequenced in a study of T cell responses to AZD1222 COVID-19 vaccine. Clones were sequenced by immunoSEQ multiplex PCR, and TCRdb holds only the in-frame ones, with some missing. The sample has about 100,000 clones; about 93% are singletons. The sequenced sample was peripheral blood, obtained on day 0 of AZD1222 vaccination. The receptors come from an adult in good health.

The CDR3 loop is CASSQRDSGNTIYF. CDR3 bases: TGTGCCAGCAGCCAGAGGGACTCTGGAAACACCATATATTTT. The chain joins TRBV3-1 (or the pseudogene TRBV3-2) to TRBJ1-3, with D hard to call. The germline V gene encodes CDR1 LGHDT and CDR2 YNNKEL (reference sequence). Trimming pared 3 bases from V and 0 bases from J, leaving 6 bases between. The CDR3 contains 14 residues.

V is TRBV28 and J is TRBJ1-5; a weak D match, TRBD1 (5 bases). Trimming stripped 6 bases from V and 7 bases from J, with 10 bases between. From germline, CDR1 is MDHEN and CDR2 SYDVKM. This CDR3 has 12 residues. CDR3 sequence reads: CASSQGGQPQHF. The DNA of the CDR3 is TGTGCCAGCAGCCAGGGTGGACAGCCCCAGCATTTT. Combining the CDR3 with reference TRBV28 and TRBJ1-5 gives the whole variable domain DVKVTQSSRYLVKRTGEKVFLECVQDMDHENMFWYRQDPGLGLRLIYFSYDVKMKEKGDIPEGYSVSREKKERFSLILESASTNQTSMYLCASSQGGQPQHFGDGTRLSIL.

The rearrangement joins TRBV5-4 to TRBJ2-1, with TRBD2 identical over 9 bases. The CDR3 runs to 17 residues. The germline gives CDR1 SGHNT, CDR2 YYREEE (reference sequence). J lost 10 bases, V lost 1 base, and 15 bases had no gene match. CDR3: CASSLRPGSGRNSEQFF. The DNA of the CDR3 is TGTGCCAGCAGCTTGAGGCCTGGGAGCGGGAGGAACAGCGAGCAGTTCTTC. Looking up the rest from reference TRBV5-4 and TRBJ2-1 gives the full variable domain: ETGVTQSPTHLIKTRGQQVTLRCSSQSGHNTVSWYQQALGQGPQFIFQYYREEENGRGNFPPRFSGLQFPNYSSELNVNALELDDSALYLCASSLRPGSGRNSEQFFGPGTRLTVL.

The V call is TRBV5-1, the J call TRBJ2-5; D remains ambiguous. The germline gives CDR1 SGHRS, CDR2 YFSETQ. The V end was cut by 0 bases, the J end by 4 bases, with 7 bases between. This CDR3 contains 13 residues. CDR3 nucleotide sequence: TGCGCCAGCAGCTTGGGACAAAGAGAGACCCAGTACTTC. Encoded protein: CASSLGQRETQYF.

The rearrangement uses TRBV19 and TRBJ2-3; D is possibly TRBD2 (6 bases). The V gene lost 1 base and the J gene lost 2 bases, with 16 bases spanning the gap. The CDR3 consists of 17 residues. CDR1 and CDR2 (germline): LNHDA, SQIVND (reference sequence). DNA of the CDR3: TGTGCCAGTAGTATAGTAAGGGCTAGCGAGGACACAGATACGCAGTATTTT. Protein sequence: CASSIVRASEDTDTQYF.

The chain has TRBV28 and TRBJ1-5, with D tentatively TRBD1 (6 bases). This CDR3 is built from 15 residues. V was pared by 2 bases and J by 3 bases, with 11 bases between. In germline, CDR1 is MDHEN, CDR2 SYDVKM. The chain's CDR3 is CASSLGGGHNQPQHF. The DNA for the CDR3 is TGTGCCAGCAGTTTAGGCGGGGGACACAATCAGCCCCAGCATTTT.

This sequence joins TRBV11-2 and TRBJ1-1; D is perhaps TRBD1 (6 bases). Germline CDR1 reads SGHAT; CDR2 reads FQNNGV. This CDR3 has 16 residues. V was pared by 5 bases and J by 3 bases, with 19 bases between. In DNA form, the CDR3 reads TGTGCCAGCAGCCCCCGGGACACGTATATTCACACTGAAGCTTTCTTT. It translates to CASSPRDTYIHTEAFF. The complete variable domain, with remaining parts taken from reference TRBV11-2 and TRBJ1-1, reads EAGVAQSPRYKIIEKRQSVAFWCNPISGHATLYWYQQILGQGPKLLIQFQNNGVVDDSQLPKDRFSAERLKGVDSTLKIQPAKLEDSAVYLCASSPRDTYIHTEAFFGQGTRLTVV.